Here is one T cell receptor beta chain with its context. The protocol was immunoSEQ multiplex PCR, while the TCRdb copy is restricted to in-frame clones and leaves out a portion. In the table there are fewer than 150,000 clones, about 85% of which are singletons. This record belongs to a study of blood T cell repertoires in COVID-19. Background on the study: Some COVID-19 samples were acute and others convalescent; all came from the United States, Italy and Spain. PBMCs, B-cell-depleted T cells, or T cells were the source of the cDNA or gDNA that made up the material.

The CDR3 is 14 residues long. Trimming stripped 4 bases from V and 0 bases from J, with 4 bases between. Germline V gives CDR1 SGHVS, CDR2 FQNEAQ. The chain links TRBV7-8 to TRBJ1-6; D remains unclear. The specimen sequenced was peripheral blood. This receptor was obtained from a human donor in a cohort sampled during active COVID-19. The DNA of the CDR3 is TGTGCCAGCAGCTACAGCTCCTATAATTCACCCCTCCACTTT. It yields the protein CASSYSSYNSPLHF.